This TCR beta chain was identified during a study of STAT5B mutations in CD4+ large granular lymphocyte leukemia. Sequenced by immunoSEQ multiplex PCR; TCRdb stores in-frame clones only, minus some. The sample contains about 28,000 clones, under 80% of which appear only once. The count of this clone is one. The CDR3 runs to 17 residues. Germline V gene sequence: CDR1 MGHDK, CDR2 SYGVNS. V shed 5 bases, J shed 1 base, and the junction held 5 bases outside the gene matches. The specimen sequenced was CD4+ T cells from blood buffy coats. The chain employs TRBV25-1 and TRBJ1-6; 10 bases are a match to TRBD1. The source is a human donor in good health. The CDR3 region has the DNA TGTGCCAGCAGTACCCGGGACAGGGGTTCCTATAATTCACCCCTCCACTTT. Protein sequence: CASSTRDRGSYNSPLHF.